These T cell receptor beta chains were read from a single sample in a study of CD8 T cells in ankylosing spondylitis. TCRdb itself ran the 5' RACE reads through MiXCR, one entry per CDR3 protein. Among hundreds of thousands of distinct CDR3 sequences listed, roughly 12% were seen once. The specimen sequenced was blood, either unsorted or a sorted T cell fraction (not recorded which). Receptors originate from a male donor with ankylosing spondylitis. Both conserved end residues are part of each CDR3. The order of the fields is J gene, CDR3 length, D gene, clone size, V gene, CDR3 DNA, CDR3 protein. A D gene is named only where the DNA matches it firmly. Clone size appears in some rows only: once, few, many, or a class for an expanded clone.

J gene: TRBJ1-2; CDR3 length: 14; D gene: -; clone size: -; V gene: TRBV10-3; CDR3 DNA: TGTGCCATCAGTCCGGGAGGGGGGAGCTATGGCTACACCTTC; CDR3 protein: CAISPGGGSYGYTF
J gene: TRBJ1-6; CDR3 length: 13; D gene: -; clone size: few; V gene: TRBV12-3/TRBV12-4; CDR3 DNA: TGTGCCAGCAGTCGAGCAGGGGATTCACCCCTCCACTTT; CDR3 protein: CASSRAGDSPLHF
J gene: TRBJ1-1; CDR3 length: 14; D gene: -; clone size: -; V gene: TRBV5-4; CDR3 DNA: TGTGCCAGCAGCTCGGGGGGGAGGGACACTGAAGCTTTCTTT; CDR3 protein: CASSSGGRDTEAFF
J gene: TRBJ2-5; CDR3 length: 15; D gene: TRBD2; clone size: -; V gene: TRBV20-1; CDR3 DNA: TGCAGTGCTGCCGGCTGGCGGGAGTACCAAGAGACCCAGTACTTC; CDR3 protein: CSAAGWREYQETQYF
J gene: TRBJ2-7; CDR3 length: 11; D gene: -; clone size: -; V gene: TRBV3-1; CDR3 DNA: TGTGCCAGCAGCCATCGGTCCGAGCAGTACTTC; CDR3 protein: CASSHRSEQYF
J gene: TRBJ2-1; CDR3 length: 14; D gene: TRBD2; clone size: few; V gene: TRBV20-1; CDR3 DNA: TGCAGTGCTGCCCTAGCGGGAGGCTTCAATGAGCAGTTCTTC; CDR3 protein: CSAALAGGFNEQFF
J gene: TRBJ2-3; CDR3 length: 17; D gene: -; clone size: -; V gene: TRBV20-1; CDR3 DNA: TGCAGTGCTAGACCCCCCATCGGAGGGGGCCTCACAGATACGCAGTATTTT; CDR3 protein: CSARPPIGGGLTDTQYF
J gene: TRBJ2-5; CDR3 length: 13; D gene: -; clone size: few; V gene: TRBV20-1; CDR3 DNA: TGCAGTGCTCCGATCCGGAATAAAGAGACCCAGTACTTC; CDR3 protein: CSAPIRNKETQYF
J gene: TRBJ2-1; CDR3 length: 12; D gene: TRBD2; clone size: few; V gene: TRBV20-1; CDR3 DNA: TGCAGGGGGACGGGAGGGTACAATGAGCAGTTCTTC; CDR3 protein: CRGTGGYNEQFF
J gene: TRBJ1-2; CDR3 length: 12; D gene: -; clone size: -; V gene: TRBV6-2/TRBV6-3; CDR3 DNA: TGTGCCAGCAAAATTGGGTACTATGGCTACACCTTC; CDR3 protein: CASKIGYYGYTF
J gene: TRBJ2-1; CDR3 length: 19; D gene: TRBD2; clone size: -; V gene: TRBV3-1; CDR3 DNA: TGTGCCAGCAGCCAACAAAGGCCTAGCGGGATGTCTGCCTACAATGAGCAGTTCTTC; CDR3 protein: CASSQQRPSGMSAYNEQFF
J gene: TRBJ1-1; CDR3 length: 12; D gene: -; clone size: -; V gene: TRBV5-4; CDR3 DNA: TGTGCCAGCAGCTCCCGTCCGACTGAAGCTTTCTTT; CDR3 protein: CASSSRPTEAFF
J gene: TRBJ1-5; CDR3 length: 17; D gene: -; clone size: few; V gene: TRBV7-6; CDR3 DNA: TGTGCCAGCAGCTTAGCCCAAGGACAGTATAGCAATCAGCCCCAGCATTTT; CDR3 protein: CASSLAQGQYSNQPQHF
J gene: TRBJ2-1; CDR3 length: 19; D gene: TRBD2; clone size: -; V gene: TRBV4-2; CDR3 DNA: TGTGCCAGCAGCCAAGGGGGATTTGGGACTAGCGGCTCCTACAATGAGCAGTTCTTC; CDR3 protein: CASSQGGFGTSGSYNEQFF
J gene: TRBJ1-2; CDR3 length: 15; D gene: -; clone size: many; V gene: TRBV5-1; CDR3 DNA: TGCGCCAGCAGCTTGGATTTAGGGGGGCACAGAGGCTACACCTTC; CDR3 protein: CASSLDLGGHRGYTF
J gene: TRBJ2-2; CDR3 length: 15; D gene: -; clone size: few; V gene: TRBV19; CDR3 DNA: TGTGCCAGCAAAACCCTCCGGTCGAACACCGGGGAGCTGTTTTTT; CDR3 protein: CASKTLRSNTGELFF
J gene: TRBJ1-5; CDR3 length: 14; D gene: TRBD1; clone size: many; V gene: TRBV20-1; CDR3 DNA: TGCAGTGCCAGACAGGGGGTACTAAATCAGCCCCAGCATTTT; CDR3 protein: CSARQGVLNQPQHF
J gene: TRBJ2-7; CDR3 length: 15; D gene: TRBD1; clone size: -; V gene: TRBV5-4; CDR3 DNA: TGTGCCAGCAGCTTGGGGGACAGCGTGAGCTACGAGCAGTACTTC; CDR3 protein: CASSLGDSVSYEQYF
J gene: TRBJ2-3; CDR3 length: 13; D gene: TRBD1; clone size: few; V gene: TRBV7-2; CDR3 DNA: TGTGCAACGAGGGGGCCTTACACAGATACGCAGTATTTT; CDR3 protein: CATRGPYTDTQYF
J gene: TRBJ2-7; CDR3 length: 14; D gene: -; clone size: few; V gene: TRBV19; CDR3 DNA: TGTGCCAGTAGGGCTCGCAGGGGCCTTTACGAGCAGTACTTC; CDR3 protein: CASRARRGLYEQYF
J gene: TRBJ2-2; CDR3 length: 15; D gene: -; clone size: -; V gene: TRBV7-2; CDR3 DNA: TGTGCCAGCAGCTTAGAGGTCCGCACCACCGGGGAGCTGTTTTTT; CDR3 protein: CASSLEVRTTGELFF
J gene: TRBJ1-1; CDR3 length: 15; D gene: -; clone size: -; V gene: TRBV11-2; CDR3 DNA: TGTGCCAGCAGCTCGTCCGGGACGCTGAACACTGAAGCTTTCTTT; CDR3 protein: CASSSSGTLNTEAFF
J gene: TRBJ1-1; CDR3 length: 15; D gene: -; clone size: many; V gene: TRBV5-1; CDR3 DNA: TGCGCCAGCAGCTGGTGGACGGCCGGGGACACTGAAGCTTTCTTT; CDR3 protein: CASSWWTAGDTEAFF
J gene: TRBJ2-2; CDR3 length: 13; D gene: -; clone size: -; V gene: TRBV5-1; CDR3 DNA: TGCGCCAGCAGCTTCAAGGGCGCCGGGGAGCTGTTTTTT; CDR3 protein: CASSFKGAGELFF
J gene: TRBJ2-1; CDR3 length: 13; D gene: -; clone size: few; V gene: TRBV12-3/TRBV12-4; CDR3 DNA: TGTGCCAGCAGTTTTGGTAGGCAGAATGAGCAGTTCTTC; CDR3 protein: CASSFGRQNEQFF
J gene: TRBJ1-2; CDR3 length: 15; D gene: -; clone size: many; V gene: TRBV5-5; CDR3 DNA: TGTGCCAGCAGTCAACAGGGAGCCACTAACTATGGCTACACCTTC; CDR3 protein: CASSQQGATNYGYTF
J gene: TRBJ2-7; CDR3 length: 13; D gene: TRBD1; clone size: many; V gene: TRBV29-1; CDR3 DNA: TGCAGCGTTTCCCTGACAGGGCCCTACGAGCAGTACTTC; CDR3 protein: CSVSLTGPYEQYF
J gene: TRBJ1-6; CDR3 length: 15; D gene: -; clone size: -; V gene: TRBV4-2; CDR3 DNA: TGTGCCAGCAGCCAAGGAGGCAGTGGTGATTCACCCCTCCACTTT; CDR3 protein: CASSQGGSGDSPLHF
J gene: TRBJ1-1; CDR3 length: 12; D gene: -; clone size: few; V gene: TRBV7-9; CDR3 DNA: TGTGCCAGCAGCGAACGGGGGGGCCGAGCTTTCTTT; CDR3 protein: CASSERGGRAFF
J gene: TRBJ2-1; CDR3 length: 15; D gene: -; clone size: few; V gene: TRBV24-1; CDR3 DNA: TGTGCCACCAGTGAACCCCGAATAGGTGCGGATGAGCAGTTCTTC; CDR3 protein: CATSEPRIGADEQFF
J gene: TRBJ2-1; CDR3 length: 14; D gene: -; clone size: -; V gene: TRBV5-6; CDR3 DNA: TGTGCCAGCAGCTTGAGGGGAAACTACAATGAGCAGTTCTTC; CDR3 protein: CASSLRGNYNEQFF
J gene: TRBJ1-4; CDR3 length: 16; D gene: -; clone size: -; V gene: TRBV5-5; CDR3 DNA: TGTGCCAGCAGCTTTCCCCGGGGGTCAACTAATGAAAAACTGTTTTTT; CDR3 protein: CASSFPRGSTNEKLFF
J gene: TRBJ1-2; CDR3 length: 14; D gene: TRBD1; clone size: -; V gene: TRBV6-1; CDR3 DNA: TGTGCCAGCAGTGAAGCTGGACAGGGGTCCGGCTACACCTTC; CDR3 protein: CASSEAGQGSGYTF
J gene: TRBJ2-3; CDR3 length: 13; D gene: -; clone size: many; V gene: TRBV18; CDR3 DNA: TGTGCCAGCTCACCCGGACTAACAGATACGCAGTATTTT; CDR3 protein: CASSPGLTDTQYF
J gene: TRBJ1-6; CDR3 length: 14; D gene: TRBD1; clone size: many; V gene: TRBV12-3/TRBV12-4; CDR3 DNA: TGTGCCAGCAGCGGGACAGCTAATAATTCACCCCTCCACTTT; CDR3 protein: CASSGTANNSPLHF
J gene: TRBJ2-1; CDR3 length: 18; D gene: -; clone size: few; V gene: TRBV12-2; CDR3 DNA: TGTGCAAGTCGCTTAGGAATTTTCTTGGGGGCAGCTAGTGATGAGCAGTTCTTC; CDR3 protein: CASRLGIFLGAASDEQFF
J gene: TRBJ2-6; CDR3 length: 17; D gene: TRBD1; clone size: few; V gene: TRBV4-3; CDR3 DNA: TGCGCCAGCAGCCCCCGGGACAGGGGGACTGGGGCCAACGTCCTGACTTTC; CDR3 protein: CASSPRDRGTGANVLTF
J gene: TRBJ2-5; CDR3 length: 13; D gene: -; clone size: -; V gene: TRBV20-1; CDR3 DNA: TGCAGTGCTACGTCCAGGGACCAAGAGACCCAGTACTTC; CDR3 protein: CSATSRDQETQYF
J gene: TRBJ2-2; CDR3 length: 15; D gene: TRBD1; clone size: many; V gene: TRBV5-1; CDR3 DNA: TGCGCCAGCAGCCTCAGGCAGGGGGACACCGGGGAGCTGTTTTTT; CDR3 protein: CASSLRQGDTGELFF
J gene: TRBJ2-7; CDR3 length: 13; D gene: TRBD1; clone size: many; V gene: TRBV7-2; CDR3 DNA: TGTGCCAGCAGCCGGGACAGTACCTACGAGCAGTACTTC; CDR3 protein: CASSRDSTYEQYF
J gene: TRBJ1-4; CDR3 length: 16; D gene: -; clone size: few; V gene: TRBV4-3; CDR3 DNA: TGCGCCAGCAGCCAAGCCCGACCTGCAACTAATGAAAAACTGTTTTTT; CDR3 protein: CASSQARPATNEKLFF
J gene: TRBJ2-1; CDR3 length: 13; D gene: TRBD2; clone size: many; V gene: TRBV20-1; CDR3 DNA: TGCAGTGCTTTGGGGGGGATAGGCGATGAGCAGTTCTTC; CDR3 protein: CSALGGIGDEQFF
J gene: TRBJ2-5; CDR3 length: 13; D gene: -; clone size: many; V gene: TRBV20-1; CDR3 DNA: TGCAGTGCTAGAAGTCTAGCGTTCGAGACCCAGTACTTC; CDR3 protein: CSARSLAFETQYF
J gene: TRBJ2-2; CDR3 length: 14; D gene: TRBD1; clone size: once; V gene: TRBV28; CDR3 DNA: TGTGCCAGCAGCTCGGGACAGTTCACCGGGGAGCTGTTTTTT; CDR3 protein: CASSSGQFTGELFF